The next 13 T cell receptor beta chains were all read from a single sample in a study of T-cell reconstitution after alpha-beta-depleted transplantation in children. Unique molecular identifiers featured in how the TCRbeta library was prepared. TCRdb independently ran MiXCR on the PCR reads; one entry per CDR3 protein. The table records some 600,000 distinct CDR3 sequences, 10% to 15% of them present only once. The material sequenced was PBMCs, mostly from graft donor cells, taken 360 days after TCRalphabeta/CD19-depleted stem cell transplant. These receptors all stem from a male patient aged 10 to 17 who had a stem cell transplant for acute myeloid leukemia, so the T cells may come from the graft donor.

The chain employs TRBV7-2 and TRBJ1-3; the D gene is possibly TRBD1 (5 bases). Deletions cut 5 bases from V and 4 bases from J, with 15 bases between. This CDR3 is built from 15 residues. Germline V gene data show CDR1 as SGHTA and CDR2 as FQGNSA. The CDR3, as DNA: TGTGCCAGCAGCATGACCGGGACGCGAGGAAACACCATATATTTT. This codes for CASSMTGTRGNTIYF. Using reference TRBV7-2 and TRBJ1-3 for the parts outside the CDR3, the full variable domain is GAGVSQSPSNKVTEKGKDVELRCDPISGHTALYWYRQSLGQGLEFLIYFQGNSAPDKSGLPSDRFSAERTGGSVSTLTIQRTQQEDSAVYLCASSMTGTRGNTIYFGEGSWLTVV.

This clonotype was detected ten times or more. The chain is built from TRBV5-1 and TRBJ2-1; D gene ambiguous. The CDR3 is 16 residues long. Between the trimmed V and J ends, which lost 4 bases and 3 bases, there was a span of 17 bases. Germline assignment: CDR1 SGHRS and CDR2 YFSETQ. CDR3 sequence reads: CASSRNLGTDYNEQFF. CDR3 coding DNA: TGCGCCAGCAGCCGAAATCTGGGAACAGACTACAATGAGCAGTTCTTC.

This clonotype was counted between two and nine times. CDR3 region: CASSLSPAGYNEQFF. The DNA for the CDR3 is TGTGCCAGCAGCCTATCCCCAGCGGGATACAATGAGCAGTTCTTC. The V and J genes are TRBV28 and TRBJ2-1; 7 nucleotides line up with TRBD2. This CDR3 contains 15 residues. Trimming at V came to 6 bases and at J to 4 bases, leaving 9 bases not matched to a gene. Germline V gives CDR1 MDHEN, CDR2 SYDVKM.

There are a few counts of this clonotype. The rearrangement joins TRBV20-1 to TRBJ2-7; tentatively, D is TRBD2 (5 bases). Germline lookup yields CDR1 DFQATT and CDR2 SNEGSKA (reference sequence). V gave up 0 bases and J gave up 1 base, with 10 bases separating them. The CDR3 contains 14 residues. The CDR3 region is CSARDPGNSYEQYF. CDR3 bases: TGCAGTGCTAGAGATCCGGGGAATTCCTACGAGCAGTACTTC.

This clonotype has only a few counts. The chain links TRBV29-1 to TRBJ2-1, with 10 positions matching TRBD2. CDR1 and CDR2 from the germline V gene are SQVTM and ANQGSEA. This CDR3 is 15 amino acids long. Trimming took 3 bases from V and 4 from J; bases not matched to a gene: 6. The CDR3 reads CSVDGTSGIYNEQFF. CDR3 bases: TGCAGCGTTGATGGCACTAGCGGGATTTACAATGAGCAGTTCTTC.

This chain connects TRBV16 to TRBJ1-1; 9 nucleotides align to TRBD1. This CDR3 is 14 amino acids long. Germline values: CDR1 KGHSY, CDR2 FQNENV. The trim removed 4 bases at V and 3 bases at J, leaving 3 bases unmatched. In nucleotides, the CDR3 is TGTGCCAGCAGCCCCCGGGACAGGGACACTGAAGCTTTCTTT. Protein product: CASSPRDRDTEAFF. The whole variable domain, filled in from reference TRBV16 and TRBJ1-1, reads GEEVAQTPKHLVRGEGQKAKLYCAPIKGHSYVFWYQQVLKNEFKFLISFQNENVFDETGMPKERFSAKCLPNSPCSLEIQATKLEDSAVYFCASSPRDRDTEAFFGQGTRLTVV.

This clonotype was observed a few times. This chain joins TRBV15 and TRBJ2-7; 11 bases are a match to TRBD1. The V gene's germline CDR1 is LNHNV and CDR2 YYDKDF (reference sequence). The CDR3 sequence is 14 residues long. The V gene end was trimmed by 1 base and the J gene end by 7 bases; junction bases not matched to a gene: 3. CDR3 bases: TGTGCCACCAGCAGAGGGGGACAGGGGGGAGAGCAGTACTTC. Translating it yields CATSRGGQGGEQYF. The full variable domain, completed using reference TRBV15 and TRBJ2-7, is DAMVIQNPRYQVTQFGKPVTLSCSQTLNHNVMYWYQQKSSQAPKLLFHYYDKDFNNEADTPDNFQSRRPNTSFCFLDIRSPGLGDTAMYLCATSRGGQGGEQYFGPGTRLTVT.

This clonotype was seen ten or more times. The chain carries TRBV12-3 or TRBV12-4 and TRBJ2-7; 11 bases are shared with TRBD2. The CDR3 has 14 amino acids. V lost 7 bases and J lost 4; bases outside the gene matches: 6. For the CDR3, the DNA is TGTGCCAGCACCTCTAGCGGGGGGAAATACGAGCAGTACTTC. It is translated as CASTSSGGKYEQYF.

This clonotype came up a few times. This chain links TRBV7-6 with TRBJ2-7; tentatively, D is TRBD2 (6 bases). Deletions cut 8 bases from V and 4 bases from J, with 15 bases between. The CDR3 sequence is 13 residues long. Germline V gene data show CDR1 as SGHVS and CDR2 as FNYEAQ. In DNA, the CDR3 is TGTGCCAGCGGTTTCCTGGAGGGGTACGAGCAGTACTTC. Protein: CASGFLEGYEQYF. The entire variable domain, with the rest obtained from reference TRBV7-6 and TRBJ2-7, is as follows: GAGVSQSPRYKVTKRGQDVALRCDPISGHVSLYWYRQALGQGPEFLTYFNYEAQQDKSGLPNDRFSAERPEGSISTLTIQRTEQRDSAMYRCASGFLEGYEQYFGPGTRLTVT.

This clonotype was detected a few times. The chain uses TRBV28 and TRBJ2-7; D is perhaps TRBD1 or TRBD2 (5 bases each). The CDR3 is 15 amino acids. The ends were cut back, 2 bases at V and 0 bases at J, with 11 bases in the middle. CDR1 and CDR2 (germline): MDHEN, SYDVKM. Here the CDR3 reads CASSLEPGTSYEQYF. CDR3 bases: TGTGCCAGCAGTTTAGAGCCAGGGACCTCCTACGAGCAGTACTTC.

In this sample, this clonotype turned up a few times. The V call is TRBV9, the J call TRBJ2-3, with TRBD2 identical over 8 bases. The CDR3 contains 17 residues. V trimming: 2 bases; J trimming: 5 bases; junction bases outside the gene matches: 13. The V gene's germline CDR1 is SGDLS and CDR2 YYNGEE. CDR3 nucleotides: TGTGCCAGCAGCGTTGCCCCCAGCGGGAGTGGGGGAGATACGCAGTATTTT. This translates into CASSVAPSGSGGDTQYF. The full variable domain, in which reference TRBV9 and TRBJ2-3 provide the parts outside the CDR3, is DSGVTQTPKHLITATGQRVTLRCSPRSGDLSVYWYQQSLDQGLQFLIQYYNGEERAKGNILERFSAQQFPDLHSELNLSSLELGDSALYFCASSVAPSGSGGDTQYFGPGTRLTVL.

The chain links TRBV20-1 to TRBJ2-5; the D call may be TRBD1 or TRBD2 (5 bases each). Germline lookup yields CDR1 DFQATT and CDR2 SNEGSKA (reference sequence). The CDR3 totals 13 residues. Trimming removed 6 bases at V and 1 base at J, with 12 bases between. CDR3 protein: CSASSGAQETQYF. The CDR3 DNA is TGCAGTGCCTCTTCCGGGGCCCAAGAGACCCAGTACTTC.

This clonotype was detected ten times or more. The V call is TRBV29-1, the J call TRBJ2-5, with TRBD1 matching over 7 bases. The germline gives CDR1 SQVTM, CDR2 ANQGSEA. This CDR3 contains 14 residues. J lost 5 bases, V lost 4 bases, and 10 bases had no gene match. The CDR3 DNA follows: TGCAGCGTTGGGGGGTCCACAGGGGAGGAGACCCAGTACTTC. It codes for CSVGGSTGEETQYF.